This T cell receptor (beta chain) comes out of a study of T cells in Graves' hyperthyroidism and ophthalmopathy. Amplification targeted TCR beta CDR3 regions from RNA transcripts. First-round RT-PCR with HTBI primers amplified the TCR CDR3 region. TCRdb called the multiplex PCR reads again in MiXCR, with one record for every CDR3 protein. The sample lists hundreds of thousands of distinct CDR3 sequences, roughly 15% occurring once. Germline CDR1 LNHDA, CDR2 SQIVND (reference sequence). CDR3 length: 16 residues. Trimming cost V 7 bases and J 4 bases, with 22 bases left between them. Study conclusions and caveats: Separating ophthalmopathy from stable hyperthyroidism was achieved by a 13 V-J model.

This clonotype was found many times. Its matching antigen is unknown. This TCR was sampled from a woman younger than 35 with Graves' ophthalmopathy. The chain has TRBV19 and TRBJ1-1, with D maybe TRBD1 (5 bases). Sequenced sample: blood. Here the CDR3 DNA reads TGTGCCAGTATTCGAGTGCGGGGAGGGACGATCACTGAAGCTTTCTTT. Translated, it gives CASIRVRGGTITEAFF.